A selection of T cell receptor beta chains follows, all from one sample in a study of cytomegalovirus exposure and HLA in healthy donors. The data were produced by immunoSEQ multiplex PCR, yet TCRdb's version contains in-frame clones alone and is incomplete. The data show 150,000 to 200,000 clones, around nine tenths seen once. Material for sequencing was PBMCs. The source is a woman between 18 and 29 years old in good health and CMV-seropositive. Both conserved end residues are trimmed from each CDR3. Each record gives: V gene, CDR3 protein.

TRBV11-3 ASSPPIGETQY
TRBV5-1 ASSPQTGMGQPQH
TRBV7-3 ASSLGLNYEQY
TRBV5-1 ASSLTGGTEAF
TRBV7-8 ASRIARGPNTGELF
TRBV11-2 ASSQDPGDYGYT
TRBV5-4 ASSRGSGGSTDTQY
TRBV5-1 ASSLEGQLTDTQY
TRBV7-2 ASSLGSGRDTQY
TRBV5-1 ASSLGLAGAGEQY
TRBV4-1 ASSQDSDSGNTIY
TRBV7-9 ASSLVSLAGGGNEQF
TRBV30 AWSPTGTGGNQPQH
TRBV5-4 ASTNAGVGRNEQF
TRBV29-1 SVDRGYGYT
TRBV11-2 ASSLAVSSLQETQY
TRBV6-1 ATFLGGFYGYT
TRBV4-2 ASSQAPRGTEAF
TRBV27 ASSLGGTDTQY
TRBV4-1 ASSQGTGELF
TRBV19 ASRDSGVRGYT
TRBV27 ASSFGSGANVLT
TRBV11-3 ASSHLGGYEQY
TRBV9 ASNRDRAQETQY
TRBV28 ASSLRYNEQF
TRBV9 ASSVETGNTEAF
TRBV19 ASSPPWGRQTIYGYT
TRBV9 ASSLTGGNTEAF
TRBV5-1 ASRKGSGGWGTDTQY
TRBV10-3 AISDVSASYEQY
TRBV30 AWSRQGNTEAF